This TCR beta chain originates from a study of T cells in Graves' hyperthyroidism and ophthalmopathy. TCR beta CDR3 regions were amplified from RNA. The HTBI primer set served for first-round RT-PCR of the TCR CDR3. TCRdb re-derived calls from the multiplex PCR reads in MiXCR, one entry per CDR3 protein. This sample has hundreds of thousands of distinct CDR3 sequences; just under 45% occur once, and the top ten carry roughly 6.5%. The CDR3 is 11 amino acids. Trimming left V 3 bases short and J 6 bases short, with 8 bases between. Per germline, CDR1 DFQATT and CDR2 SNEGSKA (reference sequence). Clinical symptoms, serum thyroxine and TRAb, thyroid ultrasound and orbital computed tomography were used for the diagnoses.

Source material: peripheral blood or thyroid tissue (not recorded which). The sequence was collected from an adult man with Graves' disease, either hyperthyroidism or ophthalmopathy (not recorded which). This chain uses TRBV20-1 with TRBJ1-1, with D unclear. The CDR3 loop is CSASDPSEAFF. In nucleotides, the CDR3 is TGCAGTGCTAGCGATCCGTCTGAAGCTTTCTTT.